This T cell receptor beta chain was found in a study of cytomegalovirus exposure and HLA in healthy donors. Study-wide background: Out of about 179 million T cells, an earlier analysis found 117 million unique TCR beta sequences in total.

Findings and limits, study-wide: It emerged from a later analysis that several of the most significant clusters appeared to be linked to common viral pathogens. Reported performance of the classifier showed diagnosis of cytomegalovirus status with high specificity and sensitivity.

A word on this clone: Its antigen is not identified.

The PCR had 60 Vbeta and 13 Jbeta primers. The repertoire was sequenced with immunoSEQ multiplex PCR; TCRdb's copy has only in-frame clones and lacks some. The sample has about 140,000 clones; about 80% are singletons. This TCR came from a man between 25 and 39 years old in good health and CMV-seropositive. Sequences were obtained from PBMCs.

Here the CDR3 reads CASSSQGGANEKLFF. CDR3 nucleotide sequence: TGTGCCAGCAGCTCTCAGGGGGGAGCTAATGAAAAACTGTTTTTT. The gene calls are TRBV7-9 and TRBJ1-4; TRBD1 matches at 7 bases. The CDR3 totals 15 residues. J was trimmed by 3 bases and V by 4 bases; bases with no gene match: 5. Germline CDR1 is SEHNR and CDR2 is FQNEAQ (reference sequence).